This T cell receptor beta chain stems from a study of PD-L1 blockade in urothelial cancer. The CDR3 loop spans 13 amino acids. The V gene lost 5 bases and the J gene lost 5 bases, with 13 bases spanning the gap. Germline loops: CDR1 SGDLS, CDR2 YYNGEE. This clone was found a few times. Method: immunoSEQ multiplex PCR; TCRdb's copy keeps in-frame clones and lacks some. The repertoire includes around 2,700 clones, around 31% of them detected once, and less than 6.5% sits in the top ten. The specimen was tumor tissue, collected before atezolizumab (anti-PD-L1) treatment. The clonotype originates from a man between 65 and 85 years old with urothelial cancer. The rearrangement links TRBV9 to TRBJ1-1; D gene unclear. The CDR3 loop is CASSGEGETEAFF. CDR3 bases: TGTGCCAGCAGTGGGGAGGGAGAAACTGAAGCTTTCTTT.